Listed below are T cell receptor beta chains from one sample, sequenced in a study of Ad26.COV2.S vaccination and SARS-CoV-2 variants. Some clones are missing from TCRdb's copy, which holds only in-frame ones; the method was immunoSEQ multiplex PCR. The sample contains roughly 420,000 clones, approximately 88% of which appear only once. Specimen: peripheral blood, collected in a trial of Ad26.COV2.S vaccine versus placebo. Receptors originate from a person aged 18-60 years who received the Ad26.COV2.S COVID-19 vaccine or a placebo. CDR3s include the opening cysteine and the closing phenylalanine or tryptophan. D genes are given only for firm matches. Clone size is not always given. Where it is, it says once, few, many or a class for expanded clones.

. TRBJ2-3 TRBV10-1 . CASSEEGRVDTQYF TGCGCCAGCAGTGAAGAGGGCCGGGTGGATACGCAGTATTTT
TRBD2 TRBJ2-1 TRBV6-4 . CASSVLAGGGNEQFF TGTGCCAGCAGTGTCCTAGCGGGGGGCGGCAATGAGCAGTTCTTC
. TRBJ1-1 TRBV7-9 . CASSRGDGNTEAFF TGTGCCAGCAGCCGGGGGGACGGGAACACTGAAGCTTTCTTT
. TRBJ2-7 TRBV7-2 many CASSLGLGGRLNEQYF TGTGCCAGCAGCTTAGGTCTCGGGGGGCGCTTGAACGAGCAGTACTTC
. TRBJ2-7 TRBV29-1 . CSVGNGVEQYF TGCAGCGTTGGGAACGGGGTCGAGCAGTACTTC
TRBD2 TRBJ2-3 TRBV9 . CASGGGRLGTDTQYF TGTGCCAGCGGCGGGGGGCGGTTGGGCACAGATACGCAGTATTTT
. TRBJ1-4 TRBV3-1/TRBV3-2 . CASSQVRESLFF TGTGCCAGCAGCCAGGTTCGAGAAAGCCTGTTTTTT
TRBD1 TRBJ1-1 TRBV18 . CASSTQGVDTEAFF TGTGCCAGCTCAACACAGGGGGTCGACACTGAAGCTTTCTTT
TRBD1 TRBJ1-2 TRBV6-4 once CASSGTGEGDGYTF TGTGCCAGCAGTGGGACAGGGGAAGGGGATGGCTACACCTTC
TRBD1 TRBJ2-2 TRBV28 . CASSLRGPANTGELFF TGTGCCAGCAGTTTAAGGGGGCCCGCGAACACCGGGGAGCTGTTTTTT
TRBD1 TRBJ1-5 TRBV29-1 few CSVSTGQGGQPQHF TGCAGCGTCTCTACCGGACAGGGTGGGCAGCCCCAGCATTTT
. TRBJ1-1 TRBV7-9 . CASSPTAENTEAFF TGTGCCAGCAGCCCGACAGCAGAAAACACTGAAGCTTTCTTT
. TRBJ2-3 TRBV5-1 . CASSLAYSHYTDTQYF TGCGCCAGCAGCTTGGCCTACAGTCATTACACAGATACGCAGTATTTT
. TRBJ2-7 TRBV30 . CACGSGGGGVEQYF TGTGCCTGTGGGTCAGGGGGAGGGGGTGTCGAGCAGTACTTC
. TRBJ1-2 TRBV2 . CASSEGVRGLGVCTF TGTGCCAGCAGTGAAGGGGTCCGGGGTCTCGGAGTTTGCACCTTC
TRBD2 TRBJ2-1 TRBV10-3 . CAISESRTSGGVISSYNEQFF TGTGCCATCAGTGAGTCACGGACTAGCGGGGGGGTTATCAGCTCCTACAATGAGCAGTTCTTC
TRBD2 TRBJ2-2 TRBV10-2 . CASSAGGRTGELFF TGCGCCAGCAGTGCGGGGGGGAGGACCGGGGAGCTGTTTTTT
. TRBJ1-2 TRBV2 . CASSRGWGSKNYGYTF TGTGCCAGCAGTCGAGGGTGGGGGAGTAAAAACTATGGCTACACCTTC
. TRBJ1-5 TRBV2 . CASRKWDGGNQPQHF TGTGCCAGCAGAAAATGGGACGGTGGCAATCAGCCCCAGCATTTT
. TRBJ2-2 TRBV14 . CASSRGGLNFVYPGELFF TGTGCCAGCAGCCGAGGGGGACTGAATTTCGTTTACCCCGGGGAGCTGTTTTTT
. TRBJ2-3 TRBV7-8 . CASSQHGGTGIGSDTQYF TGTGCCAGCAGCCAGCATGGAGGAACAGGGATTGGTTCAGATACGCAGTATTTT
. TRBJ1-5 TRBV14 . CASSQGGTDNQPQHF TGTGCCAGCAGCCAAGGGGGGACGGATAATCAGCCCCAGCATTTT
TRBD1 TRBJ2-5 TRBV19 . CASSMGDRQETQYF TGTGCCAGTAGTATGGGGGACAGACAAGAGACCCAGTACTTC
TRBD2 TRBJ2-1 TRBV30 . CAWSAGGLYNEQFF TGTGCCTGGAGTGCGGGGGGGCTTTACAATGAGCAGTTCTTC
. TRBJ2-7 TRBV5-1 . CASSLIPGRTSYEQYF TGCGCCAGCAGCTTGATACCGGGACGGACATCCTACGAGCAGTACTTC
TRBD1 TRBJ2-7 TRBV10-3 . CAIRGQGAHEQYF TGTGCCATCAGGGGACAGGGGGCCCACGAGCAGTACTTC
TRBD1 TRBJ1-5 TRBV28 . CASSQEPYPGTGDDQPQHF TGTGCCAGCAGTCAAGAACCCTACCCCGGGACAGGGGATGACCAGCCCCAGCATTTT
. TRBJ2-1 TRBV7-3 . CASSLRDVSYNEQFF TGTGCCAGCAGCTTAAGGGATGTGTCCTACAATGAGCAGTTCTTC
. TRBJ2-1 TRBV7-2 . CASSLRFVEYNEQFF TGTGCCAGCAGCTTACGGTTCGTCGAGTACAATGAGCAGTTCTTC
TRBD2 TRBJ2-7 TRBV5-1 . CASSLEVGREQYF TGCGCCAGCAGCTTGGAGGTCGGGAGGGAGCAGTACTTC
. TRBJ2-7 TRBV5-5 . CASSFQASYEQYF TGTGCCAGCAGCTTCCAGGCGTCCTACGAGCAGTACTTC
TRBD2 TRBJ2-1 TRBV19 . CASSIGGMVGNEQFF TGTGCCAGTAGTATCGGGGGGATGGTAGGGAATGAGCAGTTCTTC
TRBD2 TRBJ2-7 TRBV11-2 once CASRSRGVADEQYF TGTGCCAGCAGATCTCGGGGGGTCGCGGACGAGCAGTACTTC
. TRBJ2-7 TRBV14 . CASSHLEDYYEQYF TGTGCCAGCAGCCACCTAGAGGACTACTACGAGCAGTACTTC
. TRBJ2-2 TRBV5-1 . CASSPGVWTNTGELFF TGCGCCAGCAGCCCAGGGGTTTGGACGAACACCGGGGAGCTGTTTTTT
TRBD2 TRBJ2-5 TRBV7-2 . CASSLGGGAPETQYF TGTGCCAGCAGCTTAGGCGGGGGGGCACCAGAGACCCAGTACTTC
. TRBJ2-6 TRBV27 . CASSFPGTMGLGANVLTF TGTGCCAGCAGTTTCCCGGGGACAATGGGTTTGGGGGCCAACGTCCTGACTTTC
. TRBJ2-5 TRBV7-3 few CASSTDTWETQYF TGTGCCAGCAGCACAGACACGTGGGAGACCCAGTACTTC
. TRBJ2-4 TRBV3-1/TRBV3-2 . CASSQANSHELIAKNIQYF TGTGCCAGCAGCCAAGCGAACAGCCACGAACTTATAGCCAAAAACATTCAGTACTTC
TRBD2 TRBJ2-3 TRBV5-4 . CASSAGGRGTSYTTDTQYF TGTGCCAGCAGCGCGGGGGGAAGGGGGACCTCTTATACCACAGATACGCAGTATTTT
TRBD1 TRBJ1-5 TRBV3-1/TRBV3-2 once CASSQSKLMDRRGNQPQHF TGTGCCAGCAGCCAAAGTAAGCTAATGGACAGGAGGGGCAATCAGCCCCAGCATTTT